A single sample gave rise to the 14 T cell receptor beta chains below, sequenced in a study of cytomegalovirus exposure and HLA in healthy donors (dated by TCRdb to 2016 to 2017). The receptor library was made with the immunoSEQ multiplex PCR assay. A mixture of 60 forward primers for TCR Vbeta segments and 13 reverse primers for TCR Jbeta segments was used in the multiplex PCR. TCRdb carries this immuneACCESS record with in-frame sequences only. Its versions omit some clonotypes, under half of them owing to an unresolved V gene in the studies checked, with the rest unexplained. The table for this sample lists roughly 110,000 clones; around 77% of them were counted only once. Together, the top ten hold 3.5% to 5% of the sample. Sequencing was carried out using PBMCs. The origin of the receptors is a male donor in good health and CMV-seronegative.

The chain recombines TRBV15 with TRBJ1-2, with D possibly being TRBD1 (6 bases). This CDR3 has 15 amino acids. V dropped 5 bases and J dropped 2 bases, with 15 bases sitting between them. Germline loops: CDR1 LNHNV, CDR2 YYDKDF (reference sequence). The CDR3 DNA follows: TGTGCCACCAGCGCCGCCCGGACAGTAAACTATGGCTACACCTTC. Its translation is CATSAARTVNYGYTF.

The CDR3 nucleotides are TGTGCCAGCAGCATACTAGCGGGAGCCTACAATGAGCAGTTCTTC. As protein: CASSILAGAYNEQFF. The V gene is TRBV7-2, the J gene TRBJ2-1, with TRBD2 matching over 11 bases. Germline lookup yields CDR1 SGHTA and CDR2 FQGNSA. V gave up 5 bases and J gave up 2 bases; unmatched junction bases: 2. The CDR3 loop spans 15 amino acids. Together with reference TRBV7-2 and TRBJ2-1, the CDR3 gives the full variable domain: GAGVSQSPSNKVTEKGKDVELRCDPISGHTALYWYRQSLGQGLEFLIYFQGNSAPDKSGLPSDRFSAERTGGSVSTLTIQRTQQEDSAVYLCASSILAGAYNEQFFGPGTRLTVL.

The chain is built from TRBV5-1 and TRBJ2-7; 9 bases align to TRBD1. Trimming removed 2 bases from V and 6 bases from J; junction bases left unmatched: 9. The CDR3 runs to 15 residues. Germline V lookup: CDR1 SGHRS, CDR2 YFSETQ. This CDR3 is CASSLYGTGTAEQYF. CDR3 DNA sequence: TGCGCCAGCAGCTTATACGGGACAGGGACTGCCGAGCAGTACTTC.

The J gene is TRBJ1-5, the V gene TRBV18, with TRBD1 matching over 7 bases. Per the germline V gene, CDR1 is KGHSH and CDR2 is LQKENI. This CDR3 spans 15 amino acids. Trimming at V came to 1 base and at J to 4 bases, leaving 4 bases not matched to a gene. The CDR3 loop is CASSPLRDSNQPQHF. CDR3 bases: TGTGCCAGCTCACCACTACGGGACAGTAATCAGCCCCAGCATTTT.

The chain is built from TRBV14 and TRBJ2-2; perhaps TRBD1 as D (6 bases). This CDR3 is 15 amino acids long. Trimming cost V 2 bases and J 7 bases, with 14 bases left between them. CDR1 and CDR2 (germline): SGHDN, FVKESK. This CDR3 is CASSQRRLGGGELFF. In nucleotides, the CDR3 is TGTGCCAGCAGCCAACGGCGCTTAGGGGGCGGGGAGCTGTTTTTT.

This clone was observed a handful of times. V is TRBV4-1 and J is TRBJ1-4; D gene uncertain. The CDR3 sequence is 11 residues long. CDR1 and CDR2 (germline): MGHRA, YSYEKL. Between the trimmed V and J ends, which lost 4 bases and 15 bases, there was a span of 12 bases. The CDR3 here is CASSLQREVFF. The CDR3 nucleotides are TGCGCCAGCAGCCTTCAAAGGGAGGTGTTTTTT.

This rearrangement joins TRBV7-3 to TRBJ2-2; perhaps TRBD2 as D (6 bases). Germline-derived CDR1 and CDR2 are SGHTA and FQGTGA. V dropped 5 bases and J dropped 4 bases, with 11 bases sitting between them. This CDR3 spans 14 amino acids. CDR3 DNA sequence: TGTGCCAGCAGCGCAAACGGGGGCACCGGGGAGCTGTTTTTT. It specifies CASSANGGTGELFF.

The CDR3 bases are TGTGCCAGCAGTTATCGGACAGTGAACACTGAAGCTTTCTTT. The encoded protein is CASSYRTVNTEAFF. V and J are TRBV6-5 and TRBJ1-1; D may be TRBD1 (6 bases). Trimming cost V 3 bases and J 0 bases, with 8 bases left between them. The CDR3 has 14 residues. Germline CDR1 is MNHEY and CDR2 is SVGAGI.

The rearrangement links TRBV7-2 to TRBJ1-5, with no clear D. V was pared by 0 bases and J by 2 bases, with 5 bases between. The CDR3 runs 14 residues. Germline lookup yields CDR1 SGHTA and CDR2 FQGNSA. CDR3 protein: CASSLAAGNQPQHF. The CDR3, as DNA: TGTGCCAGCAGCTTAGCGGCGGGCAATCAGCCCCAGCATTTT.

This chain links TRBV6-5 with TRBJ2-5; 8 bases fit TRBD2. The DNA end favors TRBJ2-7, so the J call may be wrong. Germline V gene data show CDR1 as MNHEY and CDR2 as SVGAGI. The CDR3 length is 15 residues. CDR3 region: CASSRSGIRNYEQYF. The CDR3 DNA is TGTGCCAGCAGCCGTAGCGGGATACGTAACTACGAGCAGTACTTC.

The rearrangement uses TRBV5-4 and TRBJ1-1; D is ambiguous. Germline CDR1 and CDR2: SGHNT and YYREEE (reference sequence). Between the trimmed V and J ends, which lost 5 bases and 1 base, there was a span of 15 bases. The CDR3 runs 15 residues. The CDR3 protein is CASSSPTEGNTEAFF. The CDR3, as DNA: TGTGCCAGCAGTTCGCCGACGGAGGGGAACACTGAAGCTTTCTTT.

The CDR3 nucleotides are TGTGCCAGCAGCTTAGGGGGAAGGGACAGAGAAGAGACCCAGTACTTC. Its protein product is CASSLGGRDREETQYF. The gene calls are TRBV7-3 and TRBJ2-5, with 7 bases matching TRBD1. CDR3 length equals 16 residues. V lost 2 bases and J lost 3; bases outside the gene matches: 9. Germline V lookup: CDR1 SGHTA, CDR2 FQGTGA.

This chain uses TRBV2 with TRBJ1-6, with D unresolved. The germline CDR1 and CDR2 sequences are SNHLY and FYNNEI. This CDR3 is 15 amino acids long. V lost 1 base and J lost 5, with 9 bases in between. CDR3 DNA: TGTGCCAGCAGTGAAGTATGGCAGGATAATTCACCCCTCCACTTT. Encoded protein: CASSEVWQDNSPLHF.

V usage is TRBV27 and J usage is TRBJ2-5; 13 bases map to TRBD2. V dropped 5 bases and J dropped 7; count of bases not matched to a gene: 10. Germline CDR1 MNHEY, CDR2 SMNVEV (reference sequence). The CDR3 runs to 16 residues. The CDR3 here is CASSITSGRAQGTQYF. Written as DNA, the CDR3 is TGTGCCAGCAGTATCACTAGCGGGAGGGCTCAGGGGACCCAGTACTTC.